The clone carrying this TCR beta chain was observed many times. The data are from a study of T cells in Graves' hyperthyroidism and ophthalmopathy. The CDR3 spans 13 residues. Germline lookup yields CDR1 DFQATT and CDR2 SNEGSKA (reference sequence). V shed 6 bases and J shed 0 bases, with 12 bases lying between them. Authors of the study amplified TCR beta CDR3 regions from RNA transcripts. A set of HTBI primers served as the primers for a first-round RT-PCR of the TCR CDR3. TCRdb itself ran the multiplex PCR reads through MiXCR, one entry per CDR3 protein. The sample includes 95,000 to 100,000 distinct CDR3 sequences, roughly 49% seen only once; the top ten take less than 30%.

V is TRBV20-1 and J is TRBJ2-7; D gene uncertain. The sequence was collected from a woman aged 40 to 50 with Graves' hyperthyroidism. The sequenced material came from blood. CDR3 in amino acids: CSAAPGYSYEQYF. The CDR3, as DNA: TGCAGTGCCGCCCCCGGCTACTCCTACGAGCAGTACTTC.